This T cell receptor (beta chain) was captured by sequencing in a study of blood T cell repertoires in COVID-19. The CDR3 runs 13 residues. CDR1 is MNHEY, CDR2 SVGAGI, per germline. With V trimmed by 4 bases and J by 6 bases, 4 bases remained unmatched. Sequenced by immunoSEQ multiplex PCR; TCRdb stores in-frame clones only, minus some. This repertoire shows about 88,000 clones, 88% found once; its top ten account for approximately 2.9%. The source material was peripheral blood. This sequence was found in an elderly woman with acute or convalescent COVID-19. The chain couples TRBV6-5 to TRBJ1-1; 8 bases fit TRBD1. The chain's CDR3 is CASSLQGGAEAFF. The CDR3 DNA sequence: TGTGCCAGCAGTTTACAGGGGGGCGCTGAAGCTTTCTTT.